The 21 T cell receptor beta chains below come from one sample, sequenced in a study of tumor-infiltrating lymphocytes in localized non-small cell lung cancer (dated by TCRdb to about 2021). Library method: the immunoSEQ multiplex PCR assay. TCRdb re-hosts the immuneACCESS table, in-frame sequences only. Its copies lack some clones; in the studies checked, an unresolved V gene accounts for under half of them, and the cause for the rest is not known. In all, the sample holds around 12,000 clones, and 60% to 85% of those were seen once. Of the sample, 17% falls within the top ten clones. The specimen was uninvolved lung tissue not adjacent to the tumor. These receptors were collected from a human donor with non-small cell lung cancer.

This chain links TRBV7-3 with TRBJ2-1, with 7 bases matching TRBD1. Germline V gene data show CDR1 as SGHTA and CDR2 as FQGTGA. The length of the CDR3 is 13 residues. Unmatched junction bases numbered 4, after V lost 2 bases and J lost 9 bases. CDR3 amino acids: CASSLVGGGEQFF. DNA for the CDR3: TGTGCCAGCAGCTTAGTAGGGGGCGGTGAGCAGTTCTTC.

CDR3 loop: CSATGGDGSIHPYGYTF. CDR3 coding DNA: TGCAGCGCCACAGGGGGCGACGGGTCCATCCACCCATATGGCTACACCTTC. The chain links TRBV29-1 to TRBJ1-2; 9 bases align to TRBD1. The CDR3 has 17 amino acids. Germline V gene data show CDR1 as SQVTM and CDR2 as ANQGSEA. The V gene end was trimmed by 7 bases and the J gene end by 5 bases; junction bases not matched to a gene: 20.

The V call is TRBV7-9, the J call TRBJ1-5; D is unclear. The CDR3 length is 14 residues. Germline V gene lookup returns CDR1 SEHNR and CDR2 FQNEAQ (reference sequence). With 5 bases removed from V and 3 bases from J, the gap between germline ends came to 11 bases. This CDR3 reads CASSPSTVNQPQHF. CDR3 DNA sequence: TGTGCCAGCAGCCCTTCGACGGTCAATCAGCCCCAGCATTTT.

The chain carries TRBV18 and TRBJ2-3, with no clear D. Germline lookup yields CDR1 KGHSH and CDR2 LQKENI. This CDR3 is built from 12 residues. V was trimmed by 3 bases and J by 2 bases, leaving 3 bases between them. This CDR3 reads CASSPATDTQYF. CDR3 bases: TGTGCCAGCTCACCGGCCACAGATACGCAGTATTTT.

The chain carries TRBV19 and TRBJ1-5; D is unresolved. CDR3 size: 12 residues. The V gene lost 5 bases and the J gene lost 6 bases, with 8 bases spanning the gap. Germline-derived CDR1 and CDR2 are LNHDA and SQIVND (reference sequence). The CDR3 region has the DNA TGTGCCAGTAGTGCCGGGATTCAGCCCCAGCATTTT. Translating it yields CASSAGIQPQHF.

This chain's CDR3 is CASSYQPGHPGGYTF. For the CDR3, the DNA is TGTGCCAGCAGTTACCAACCGGGACATCCAGGGGGCTACACCTTC. J is TRBJ1-2 and V is TRBV6-5; the D gene is possibly TRBD1 (6 bases). Germline loops: CDR1 MNHEY, CDR2 SVGAGI. The CDR3 sequence is 15 residues long. V lost 2 bases and J 8 bases, leaving 18 bases between the germline ends.

The rearrangement links TRBV9 to TRBJ2-5, with 16 nucleotides matching TRBD2. Germline V lookup: CDR1 SGDLS, CDR2 YYNGEE. This CDR3 has 16 amino acids. Unmatched junction bases numbered 3, after V lost 4 bases and J lost 3 bases. The CDR3 nucleotides are TGTGCCAGCAGCTACGGGACTAGCGGGAGGGAAGAGACCCAGTACTTC. Amino acids: CASSYGTSGREETQYF.

V gene TRBV9 combines with J gene TRBJ2-1; maybe TRBD2 (5 bases). CDR1 is SGDLS and CDR2 is YYNGEE in the germline V gene. This CDR3 has 15 residues. V lost 0 bases to trimming and J lost 2 bases, with 9 bases between them. CDR3 amino acids: CASSVGGRTYNEQFF. The CDR3 DNA is TGTGCCAGCAGCGTAGGTGGGAGAACCTACAATGAGCAGTTCTTC.

The rearrangement uses TRBV7-3 and TRBJ2-7; a weak D match, TRBD2 (6 bases). The germline CDR1 and CDR2 sequences are SGHTA and FQGTGA. This CDR3 comprises 17 residues. V was cut by 3 bases and J by 6 bases, with 24 bases left in between. In DNA, the CDR3 is TGTGCCAGCAGCTTTGCCTTGGGCCCAACGGGGGACTGCGAGCAGTACTTC. It is translated as CASSFALGPTGDCEQYF.

This clone has only a few counts. This chain uses TRBV11-2 with TRBJ2-1; 11 nucleotides match TRBD2. Germline V CDR1 and CDR2: SGHAT, FQNNGV. The V segment lost 5 bases and the J segment 6 bases; nucleotides outside the gene matches: 9. There are 16 residues in the CDR3. CDR3: CASSIAGGLRRNEQFF. CDR3 bases: TGTGCCAGCAGCATAGCGGGGGGGCTCAGACGCAATGAGCAGTTCTTC.

CDR3 sequence: CASSGGRYSNQPQHF. The CDR3 DNA reads as TGTGCCAGCAGTGGAGGCAGATATAGCAATCAGCCCCAGCATTTT. The chain recombines TRBV2 with TRBJ1-5; D is unclear. V was trimmed by 4 bases and J by 0 bases, leaving 10 bases between them. Germline loops: CDR1 SNHLY, CDR2 FYNNEI. This CDR3 has 15 amino acids.

This chain uses TRBV27 with TRBJ2-1; 7 positions agree with TRBD2. The CDR3 sequence is 15 residues long. Trimming took 6 bases from V and 3 from J; bases not matched to a gene: 8. From germline, CDR1 is MNHEY and CDR2 SMNVEV (reference sequence). In DNA form, the CDR3 reads TGTGCCAGCAGGCCTCTAGCGGAGGTCTACAATGAGCAGTTCTTC. The encoded protein is CASRPLAEVYNEQFF.

CDR3: CATHPAMNTEAFF. CDR3 DNA sequence: TGTGCCACCCATCCGGCTATGAACACTGAAGCTTTCTTT. The gene calls are TRBV10-3 and TRBJ1-1, with D unresolved. Trimming took 10 bases from V and 0 from J, leaving 12 bases between them. Looked up from germline, CDR1 is ENHRY and CDR2 is SYGVKD. There are 13 residues in the CDR3.

This clone was picked up a small number of times. In DNA, the CDR3 is TGCAGTGCGATTAACTATGGCTACACCTTC. It is translated as CSAINYGYTF. This chain uses TRBV20-1 with TRBJ1-2, with unresolved D. This CDR3 has 10 amino acids. The germline gives CDR1 DFQATT, CDR2 SNEGSKA (reference sequence). Deletions cut 6 bases from V and 1 base from J, with 3 bases between.

V and J are TRBV7-2 and TRBJ1-5; tentatively, D is TRBD1 (5 bases). The CDR3 is 13 amino acids. Trimming removed 4 bases from V and 5 bases from J, with 9 bases in between. The germline V gene encodes CDR1 SGHTA and CDR2 FQGNSA. The CDR3 DNA follows: TGTGCCAGCAGCTACGACAGTTATCAGCCCCAGCATTTT. It codes for CASSYDSYQPQHF.

The V call is TRBV7-9, the J call TRBJ1-1; 9 bases match TRBD1. CDR3 length equals 19 residues. V shed 5 bases, J shed 1 base, and the junction held 17 bases outside the gene matches. The germline V gene encodes CDR1 SEHNR and CDR2 FQNEAQ (reference sequence). CDR3 nucleotides: TGTGCCAGCAGCCCCCGACAGGGGGGTGCTCCAGTCTCGAACACTGAAGCTTTCTTT. This gives the protein CASSPRQGGAPVSNTEAFF.

The rearrangement joins TRBV27 to TRBJ2-7; D could derive from TRBD1 or TRBD2 (6 bases each). Germline CDR1 is MNHEY and CDR2 is SMNVEV (reference sequence). Trimming pared 9 bases from V and 3 bases from J, leaving 15 bases between. This CDR3 is 13 amino acids long. The CDR3 loop reads CASRGVTVYEQYF. The CDR3 DNA reads TGTGCCAGTAGGGGGGTTACAGTCTACGAGCAGTACTTC.

The genes are TRBV29-1 and TRBJ1-2; the D is unclear. The germline gives CDR1 SQVTM, CDR2 ANQGSEA. This CDR3 is built from 12 residues. CDR3 in amino acids: CEGGGSNYGYTF. As DNA, the CDR3 is TGCGAGGGAGGCGGTTCTAACTATGGCTACACCTTC.

The chain joins TRBV5-1 to TRBJ1-4; TRBD1 is a possible D gene (5 bases). The CDR3 runs to 14 residues. From germline, CDR1 is SGHRS and CDR2 YFSETQ. Trimming cost V 7 bases and J 3 bases, with 13 bases left between them. As DNA, the CDR3 is TGCGCCAGCGGATCGGGGGGTGCTAATGAAAAACTGTTTTTT. Protein: CASGSGGANEKLFF.

V is TRBV29-1 and J is TRBJ1-1; D gene uncertain. V lost 3 bases to trimming and J lost 1 base, with 15 bases between them. In germline, CDR1 is SQVTM, CDR2 ANQGSEA. This CDR3 region has 15 residues. The CDR3 here is CSVDTSDSRNTEAFF. In nucleotides, the CDR3 is TGCAGCGTTGACACGTCGGATTCTAGGAACACTGAAGCTTTCTTT. The full variable domain, rest sourced from reference TRBV29-1 and TRBJ1-1, is SAVISQKPSRDICQRGTSLTIQCQVDSQVTMMFWYRQQPGQSLTLIATANQGSEATYESGFVIDKFPISRPNLTFSTLTVSNMSPEDSSIYLCSVDTSDSRNTEAFFGQGTRLTVV.

The sample holds one count of this clone. The rearrangement links TRBV4-1 to TRBJ2-5; a possible D gene is TRBD1 (5 bases). Per the germline V gene, CDR1 is MGHRA and CDR2 is YSYEKL. V shed 3 bases and J shed 4 bases, with 12 bases lying between them. The CDR3 length is 14 residues. CDR3 loop: CASSQENRPETQYF. The CDR3 DNA reads TGCGCCAGCAGCCAGGAAAACAGGCCAGAGACCCAGTACTTC.